A single sample gave rise to the 20 T cell receptor beta chains below, sequenced in a study of T-cell memory formation after mild COVID-19. TCRdb recomputed calls from the 5' RACE reads with MiXCR, one row per CDR3 protein. The sample lists some 250,000 distinct CDR3 sequences; 8% to 9.5% were seen once. Sequencing was carried out using PBMCs or a T cell subset sorted from them (not recorded which). Receptors were obtained from a man between 18 and 35 years old who had mild COVID-19 (a few samples of this study predate the infection). Cell type and time point are not known.

This clonotype was seen a handful of times. This chain joins TRBV15 and TRBJ2-3; D unclear. Germline V gene data show CDR1 as LNHNV and CDR2 as YYDKDF (reference sequence). The CDR3 has 15 residues. Trimming removed 1 base at V and 2 bases at J, with 10 bases between. This CDR3 reads CATSRVGSPTDTQYF. CDR3 nucleotides: TGTGCCACCAGCAGAGTCGGCAGCCCCACAGATACGCAGTATTTT.

In its sample, this clonotype was seen a few times. This sequence joins TRBV4-2 and TRBJ2-5, with TRBD2 as a possible D gene (5 bases). Germline CDR1 is LGHNA and CDR2 is YNFKEQ. This CDR3 has 16 amino acids. The V end was cut by 0 bases, the J end by 10 bases, with 21 bases between. CDR3 nucleotide sequence: TGTGCCAGCAGCCAAGATCTCGTGGGAGTGAGAAGTAACCAGTACTTC. Amino acid sequence: CASSQDLVGVRSNQYF.

The genes are TRBV24-1 and TRBJ2-2, with 7 bases matching TRBD1. Germline CDR1 KGHDR, CDR2 SFDVKD. CDR3 length: 16 residues. V was pared by 2 bases and J by 2 bases, with 4 bases of the junction left unmatched. CDR3 sequence (DNA): TGTGCCACCAGTGATTGGGGGACAGAAAACACCGGGGAGCTGTTTTTT. Translating gives CATSDWGTENTGELFF.

This clonotype was counted between two and nine times. The chain has TRBV5-1 and TRBJ2-7; 9 bases fit TRBD1. After removal of 4 bases from V and 3 bases from J, the junction contained 5 bases not matched to a gene. The germline CDR1 and CDR2 sequences are SGHRS and YFSETQ. There are 14 residues in the CDR3. This chain's CDR3 is CASSPGTGYYEQYV. The CDR3 DNA is TGCGCCAGCAGCCCCGGGACAGGGTACTACGAGCAGTACGTC.

Written as DNA, the CDR3 is TGTGCCAGCAGTTCGCCTGGATACGAGCAGTACGTC. This encodes CASSSPGYEQYV. This chain connects TRBV28 to TRBJ2-7; no clear D. CDR1 and CDR2 (germline): MDHEN, SYDVKM. The CDR3 is made up of 12 amino acids. V lost 4 bases, J lost 4 bases, and 8 bases lay in between.

This clonotype was recorded at least ten times. The gene calls are TRBV7-7 and TRBJ2-2, with 8 bases that match TRBD1. The length of the CDR3 is 14 residues. V was clipped by 6 bases and J by 5 bases; unmatched bases: 5. From germline, CDR1 is SSHAT and CDR2 FNYEAQ (reference sequence). CDR3 coding DNA: TGTGCCAGCAGGCTCAGGGGGCCGACCGGGGAGCTGTTTTTT. Translating it yields CASRLRGPTGELFF. The full variable domain, its missing parts supplied by reference TRBV7-7 and TRBJ2-2, is GAGVSQSPRYKVTKRGQDVTLRCDPISSHATLYWYQQALGQGPEFLTYFNYEAQPDKSGLPSDRFSAERPEGSISTLTIQRTEQRDSAMYRCASRLRGPTGELFFGEGSRLTVL.

The chain couples TRBV3-1 to TRBJ2-3; D call uncertain. The CDR3 contains 13 residues. V was cut by 5 bases and J by 1 base, with 7 bases left in between. Germline lookup yields CDR1 LGHDT and CDR2 YNNKEL (reference sequence). CDR3 loop: CASSSMGTDTQYF. CDR3 bases: TGTGCCAGCAGCTCAATGGGCACAGATACGCAGTATTTT.

In its sample, this clonotype was seen a few times. V is TRBV7-2 and J is TRBJ2-3; D gene ambiguous. The CDR3 has 14 amino acids. Trimming removed 3 bases at V and 1 base at J, with 8 bases between. CDR1 is SGHTA, CDR2 FQGNSA, per germline. The DNA for the CDR3 is TGTGCCAGCAGCTTCTCACTTGGCACAGATACGCAGTATTTT. It encodes CASSFSLGTDTQYF.

The rearrangement joins TRBV6-4 to TRBJ2-6; a possible D gene is TRBD2 (5 bases). Trimming pared 3 bases from V and 5 bases from J, leaving 8 bases between. Germline V lookup: CDR1 MRHNA, CDR2 SNTAGT. The CDR3 contains 14 residues. The chain's CDR3 is CASSEGDRANVLTF. The CDR3 DNA is TGTGCCAGCAGTGAGGGAGATAGGGCCAACGTCCTGACTTTC.

In its sample, this clonotype was seen a few times. V is TRBV5-4 and J is TRBJ2-7; a weak D match, TRBD2 (5 bases). CDR3 size: 12 residues. Germline V CDR1 and CDR2: SGHNT, YYREEE (reference sequence). Trimming left V 8 bases short and J 6 bases short, with 15 bases between. The DNA of the CDR3 is TGTGCCAGTAGCGCCGCCGCGGGCGAGCAGTACGTC. This gives the protein CASSAAAGEQYV.

The rearrangement joins TRBV5-1 to TRBJ1-1; tentatively, D is TRBD1 (5 bases). In germline, CDR1 is SGHRS, CDR2 YFSETQ. The CDR3 extends over 15 amino acids. V was pared by 4 bases and J by 1 base, with 14 bases between. The CDR3 spells CASSPIMGGNTEAFF. The CDR3 DNA sequence: TGCGCCAGCAGCCCGATTATGGGGGGGAACACTGAAGCTTTCTTT.

This clonotype occurred a few times. The genes are TRBV7-9 and TRBJ2-7; TRBD1 agrees at 7 bases. The CDR3 runs to 17 residues. The V gene's germline CDR1 is SEHNR and CDR2 FQNEAQ (reference sequence). V lost 4 bases and J lost 0; bases outside the gene matches: 12. CDR3: CASSSSSGQRSSYEQYF. For the CDR3, the DNA is TGTGCCAGCAGCTCGTCCTCGGGACAGAGGAGCTCCTACGAGCAGTACTTC.

This clonotype was detected a few times. The chain links TRBV20-1 to TRBJ2-5, with 11 bases aligning to TRBD2. The CDR3 covers 15 residues. V was pared by 3 bases and J by 4 bases, with 7 bases of the junction left unmatched. The germline CDR1 and CDR2 sequences are DFQATT and SNEGSKA (reference sequence). The CDR3 DNA reads as TGCAGTGCTAGGGTTAGCGGGGGGGCAGGAGAGACCCAGTACTTC. Translated: CSARVSGGAGETQYF.

This clonotype was detected only a few times. This chain uses TRBV4-2 with TRBJ2-1, with a tentative D call TRBD1 (5 bases). V was pared by 0 bases and J by 12 bases, with 21 bases between. The CDR3 sequence is 16 residues long. Germline V gene sequence: CDR1 LGHNA, CDR2 YNFKEQ. CDR3 region: CASSQDRAGYEEGQFF. The CDR3 coding sequence is TGTGCCAGCAGCCAAGATAGGGCAGGGTATGAGGAAGGGCAGTTCTTC.

This chain connects TRBV18 to TRBJ2-4, with 11 bases aligning to TRBD1. Germline CDR1 and CDR2: KGHSH and LQKENI. Losses at the gene ends were 3 bases for V and 7 bases for J; bases not matched to a gene: 8. The CDR3 extends over 16 amino acids. Written as DNA, the CDR3 is TGTGCCAGCTCACCGATAGGACAGGGGGCGGAGAACATTCAGTACTTC. Translated: CASSPIGQGAENIQYF.

V and J are TRBV5-5 and TRBJ2-7, with TRBD2 matching over 7 bases. Germline CDR1 and CDR2: SGHKS and YYEKEE (reference sequence). The V segment lost 1 base and the J segment 1 base; nucleotides outside the gene matches: 2. This CDR3 has 14 amino acids. The CDR3: CASSLSSGSYEQYV. The CDR3 bases are TGTGCCAGCAGCTTGAGTAGCGGGTCCTACGAGCAGTACGTC.

The V gene is TRBV24-1, the J gene TRBJ2-2; 10 nucleotides line up with TRBD1. Germline V CDR1 and CDR2: KGHDR, SFDVKD. J lost 4 bases, V lost 0 bases, and 1 base had no gene match. CDR3 length: 16 residues. The CDR3 loop is CATSDLWTGGTGELFF. DNA of the CDR3: TGTGCCACCAGTGATTTGTGGACAGGGGGCACCGGGGAGCTGTTTTTT.

The V and J genes are TRBV20-1 and TRBJ1-1; 8 nucleotides line up with TRBD1. In germline, CDR1 is DFQATT, CDR2 SNEGSKA (reference sequence). Trimming cost V 2 bases and J 3 bases; bases outside gene matches: 2. This CDR3 region has 13 residues. CDR3 bases: TGCAGTGCTAGAAAACAGGGGGACACTGAAGCTTTCTTT. Protein sequence: CSARKQGDTEAFF.

This clonotype was seen only a few times. This chain uses TRBV6-5 with TRBJ1-1, with D unclear. The germline gives CDR1 MNHEY, CDR2 SVGAGI. The CDR3 spans 16 residues. V lost 2 bases, J lost 0 bases, and 13 bases lay in between. CDR3 sequence reads: CASSYTVPRMNTEAFF. Written as DNA, the CDR3 is TGTGCCAGCAGTTACACAGTGCCCCGGATGAACACTGAAGCTTTCTTT.

This clonotype has a handful of counts. The chain employs TRBV30 and TRBJ2-1, with 7 bases fitting TRBD2. CDR3 length: 12 amino acids. Germline V gene sequence: CDR1 GTSNPN, CDR2 SVGIG (reference sequence). Germline trimming cut 3 bases from V and 7 bases from J; bases unmatched to any gene: 3. CDR3 sequence: CAWSMRGNEQFF. The CDR3 bases are TGTGCCTGGAGCATGCGGGGGAATGAGCAGTTCTTC.